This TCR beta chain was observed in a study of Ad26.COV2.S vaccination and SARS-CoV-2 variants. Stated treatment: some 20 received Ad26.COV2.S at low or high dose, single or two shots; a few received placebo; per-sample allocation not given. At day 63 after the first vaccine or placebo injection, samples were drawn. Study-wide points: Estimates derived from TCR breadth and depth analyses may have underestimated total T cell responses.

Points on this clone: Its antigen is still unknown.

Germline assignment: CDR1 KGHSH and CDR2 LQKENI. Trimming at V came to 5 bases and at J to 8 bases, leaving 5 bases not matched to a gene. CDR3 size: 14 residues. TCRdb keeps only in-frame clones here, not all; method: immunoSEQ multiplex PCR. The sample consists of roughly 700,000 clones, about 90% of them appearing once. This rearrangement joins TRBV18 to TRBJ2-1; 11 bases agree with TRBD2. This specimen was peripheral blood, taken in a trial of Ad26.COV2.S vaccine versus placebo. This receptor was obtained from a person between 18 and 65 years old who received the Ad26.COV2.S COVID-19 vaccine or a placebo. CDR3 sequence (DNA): TGTGCCAGCTCAGTAGCGGGAGGGCCGCATGAGCAGTTCTTC. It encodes CASSVAGGPHEQFF.